The 17 T cell receptor beta chains below come from one sample, sequenced in a study of T cells in Graves' hyperthyroidism and ophthalmopathy. Using RNA transcripts as the source, TCR beta CDR3 regions were amplified. The primer set for the first-round RT-PCR of the TCR CDR3 was HTBI. TCRdb redid the calling of the multiplex PCR reads with MiXCR, one entry per CDR3 protein. The table has some 300,000 distinct CDR3 sequences, 15% to 20% seen once. Sequenced sample: blood. These receptors all come from a man aged 45-60 years with Graves' ophthalmopathy.

This clonotype occurred a few times. This chain connects TRBV7-9 to TRBJ2-7; 9 bases are shared with TRBD1. CDR1 is SEHNR and CDR2 is FQNEAQ in the germline V gene (reference sequence). The CDR3 spans 9 residues. The V and J ends lost 11 bases and 9 bases, in that order; junction bases with no gene match: 2. CDR3: CAWGQGQYF. CDR3 nucleotide sequence: TGTGCCTGGGGACAGGGGCAGTACTTC.

This clonotype was seen ten or more times. The rearrangement links TRBV20-1 to TRBJ2-1; D not resolved. V lost 4 bases to trimming and J lost 5 bases, with 3 bases between them. Per the germline V gene, CDR1 is DFQATT and CDR2 is SNEGSKA (reference sequence). CDR3 size: 10 residues. This CDR3 is CSATDNEQFF. The DNA for the CDR3 is TGCAGTGCTACCGACAATGAGCAGTTCTTC.

This clonotype was counted between two and nine times. This chain uses TRBV20-1 with TRBJ2-5; weak D call: TRBD2 (6 bases). CDR3 size: 15 residues. V lost 0 bases and J 2 bases, leaving 13 bases between the germline ends. The germline gives CDR1 DFQATT, CDR2 SNEGSKA (reference sequence). The CDR3 spells CSARDSLAPQETQYF. CDR3 nucleotides: TGCAGTGCTAGAGATTCGCTAGCGCCTCAAGAGACCCAGTACTTC.

This clonotype was seen many times. V gene TRBV5-1 combines with J gene TRBJ2-1; TRBD1 matches at 7 bases. The CDR3 contains 14 residues. V dropped 0 bases and J dropped 5; count of bases not matched to a gene: 2. CDR1 SGHRS and CDR2 YFSETQ come from the germline V gene. The CDR3 DNA reads as TGCGCCAGCAGCTTGGAAGGGACAGACAATGAGCAGTTCTTC. It translates to CASSLEGTDNEQFF.

This clonotype was seen repeatedly, ten times or more. The chain combines TRBV7-2 with TRBJ2-3; D perhaps matches TRBD2 (5 bases). The CDR3 has 16 residues. V lost 4 bases and J 1 base, leaving 15 bases between the germline ends. Germline values: CDR1 SGHTA, CDR2 FQGNSA. Here the CDR3 reads CASSSPQGLGTDTQYF. The DNA of the CDR3 is TGTGCCAGCAGCTCTCCACAAGGACTGGGCACAGATACGCAGTATTTT.

In this sample, this clonotype turned up a few times. The chain employs TRBV11-2 and TRBJ1-5; TRBD1 might be the D (6 bases). The germline gives CDR1 SGHAT, CDR2 FQNNGV. The CDR3 is made up of 16 amino acids. Trimming removed 5 bases from V and 3 bases from J, with 17 bases in between. The CDR3 sequence is CASSPGAGHVNQPQHF. The CDR3 coding sequence is TGTGCCAGCAGCCCCGGGGCGGGACACGTCAATCAGCCCCAGCATTTT.

This clonotype was detected a few times. The chain carries TRBV9 and TRBJ2-5, with 11 bases that match TRBD1. The CDR3 runs to 12 residues. Germline CDR1 reads SGDLS; CDR2 reads YYNGEE. V was clipped by 3 bases and J by 13 bases; unmatched bases: 5. The CDR3 DNA reads TGTGCCAGCAGCGCCGGACAGGGGGCGGTGTACTTC. This sequence encodes CASSAGQGAVYF.

The chain is built from TRBV9 and TRBJ1-3; D is uncertain. V lost 0 bases and J 8 bases, leaving 15 bases between the germline ends. This CDR3 contains 15 residues. Germline CDR1 and CDR2: SGDLS and YYNGEE. DNA of the CDR3: TGTGCCAGCAGCGTAGCTATGGGCGACGGAGACACCATATATTTT. Protein product: CASSVAMGDGDTIYF.

This clonotype was found many times. The CDR3 spells CASSSEGAGGEEQYF. In DNA form, the CDR3 reads TGTGCCAGCAGTTCCGAGGGAGCGGGAGGGGAAGAGCAGTACTTC. The chain uses TRBV28 and TRBJ2-7, with 10 bases fitting TRBD2. The germline gives CDR1 MDHEN, CDR2 SYDVKM. V was pared by 4 bases and J by 7 bases, with 10 bases of the junction left unmatched. The CDR3 is made up of 15 amino acids.

This clonotype appeared many times. CDR3 sequence: CASSFVRVSEQYF. DNA of the CDR3: TGTGCCAGCAGTTTTGTAAGAGTGAGCGAGCAGTACTTC. The chain joins TRBV28 to TRBJ2-7; no definite D call. V dropped 3 bases and J dropped 6 bases, with 12 bases sitting between them. The CDR3 extends over 13 amino acids. In germline, CDR1 is MDHEN, CDR2 SYDVKM.

This clonotype was detected ten times or more. The chain carries TRBV5-1 and TRBJ2-2; D gene unclear. The germline V and J ends were trimmed by 2 bases and 5 bases, with 16 bases remaining between them. Germline V CDR1 and CDR2: SGHRS, YFSETQ. The CDR3 is made up of 16 amino acids. CDR3 protein: CASSFGPKPGTGELFF. CDR3 nucleotide sequence: TGCGCCAGCAGCTTCGGGCCGAAACCAGGTACCGGGGAGCTGTTTTTT. The complete variable domain, with remaining parts taken from reference TRBV5-1 and TRBJ2-2, reads KAGVTQTPRYLIKTRGQQVTLSCSPISGHRSVSWYQQTPGQGLQFLFEYFSETQRNKGNFPGRFSGRQFSNSRSEMNVSTLELGDSALYLCASSFGPKPGTGELFFGEGSRLTVL.

This clonotype was found many times. The chain joins TRBV7-9 to TRBJ1-1; D is possibly TRBD1 (5 bases). The CDR3 consists of 14 residues. The germline V gene encodes CDR1 SEHNR and CDR2 FQNEAQ (reference sequence). The germline V and J ends were trimmed by 1 base and 0 bases, with 6 bases remaining between them. CDR3 in DNA: TGTGCCAGCAGCTTAGACAGGTTGAACACTGAAGCTTTCTTT. It is translated as CASSLDRLNTEAFF.

This clonotype was seen ten or more times. The rearrangement links TRBV20-1 to TRBJ2-7; D remains ambiguous. This CDR3 region has 14 residues. V lost 6 bases to trimming and J lost 0 bases, with 15 bases between them. From germline, CDR1 is DFQATT and CDR2 SNEGSKA (reference sequence). The CDR3 DNA reads as TGCAGTGCGGGGTTTGAGCTCCGCTCCTACGAGCAGTACTTC. It codes for CSAGFELRSYEQYF.

This clonotype was counted at least ten times. J is TRBJ2-3 and V is TRBV2; no firm D call. This CDR3 has 15 residues. V lost 5 bases, J lost 1 base, and 13 bases lay in between. CDR1 and CDR2 from the germline V gene are SNHLY and FYNNEI. The CDR3 reads CASSMEISGTDTQYF. For the CDR3, the DNA is TGTGCCAGCAGTATGGAGATATCCGGCACAGATACGCAGTATTTT.

Only a few counts were recorded for this clonotype. The CDR3 nucleotides are TGTGCCAGCAGCGCCCACAGGGGTGAGCAGTACTTC. Translation gives CASSAHRGEQYF. V usage is TRBV7-6 and J usage is TRBJ2-7; TRBD1 matches 7 bases. CDR1 and CDR2 from the germline V gene are SGHVS and FNYEAQ. The CDR3 consists of 12 residues. V lost 5 bases, J lost 7 bases, and 5 bases stayed unmatched.

This clonotype turned up a few times. The chain uses TRBV5-1 and TRBJ2-1; TRBD1 matches 9 bases. V shed 4 bases, J shed 1 base, and the junction held 9 bases outside the gene matches. The CDR3 covers 17 residues. Germline V CDR1 and CDR2: SGHRS, YFSETQ. The DNA for the CDR3 is TGCGCCAGCAGCCTCTTGGGACAGGGAATTTCCTACAATGAGCAGTTCTTC. This translates into CASSLLGQGISYNEQFF. The variable domain in full, completed from reference TRBV5-1 and TRBJ2-1, reads KAGVTQTPRYLIKTRGQQVTLSCSPISGHRSVSWYQQTPGQGLQFLFEYFSETQRNKGNFPGRFSGRQFSNSRSEMNVSTLELGDSALYLCASSLLGQGISYNEQFFGPGTRLTVL.

In its sample, this clonotype was seen many times. The genes are TRBV6-1 and TRBJ2-3; TRBD2 matches at 7 bases. The CDR3 is made up of 16 amino acids. V trimming: 3 bases; J trimming: 6 bases; junction bases outside the gene matches: 12. Per the germline V gene, CDR1 is MNHNS and CDR2 is SASEGT. CDR3 region: CASSDPIFVGGDTQYF. The CDR3 DNA reads as TGTGCCAGCAGTGATCCGATCTTTGTGGGAGGGGATACGCAGTATTTT.